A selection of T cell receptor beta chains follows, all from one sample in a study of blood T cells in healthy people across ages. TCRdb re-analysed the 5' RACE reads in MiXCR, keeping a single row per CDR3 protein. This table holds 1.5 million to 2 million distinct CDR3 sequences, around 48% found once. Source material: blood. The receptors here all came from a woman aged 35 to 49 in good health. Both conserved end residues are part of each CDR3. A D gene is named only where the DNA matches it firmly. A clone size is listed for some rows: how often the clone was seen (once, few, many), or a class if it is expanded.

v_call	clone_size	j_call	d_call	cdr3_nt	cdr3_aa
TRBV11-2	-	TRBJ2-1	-	TGTGCCGGCAGCTTAGGAACAGAGCAGTTCTTC	CAGSLGTEQFF
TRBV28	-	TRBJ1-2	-	TGTGCCAGCAGTTTACGGCCGAAGGATGGCTACACCTTC	CASSLRPKDGYTF
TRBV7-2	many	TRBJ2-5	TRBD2	TGTGCCAGCAGCTTAGTAGCGGGACTCCAAGAGACCCAGTACTTC	CASSLVAGLQETQYF
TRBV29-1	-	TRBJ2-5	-	TGCAGCGTTGGTGGGGCAGGGGCTGCGAGGGAGACCCAGTACTTC	CSVGGAGAARETQYF
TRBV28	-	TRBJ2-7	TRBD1	TGTGCCAGCAGTCAAGCAGGGGGTGCTTACGAGCAGTACTTC	CASSQAGGAYEQYF
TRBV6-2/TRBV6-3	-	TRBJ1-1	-	TGTGCCAGCAGTGAGAACAGGGAAGCTTTCTTT	CASSENREAFF
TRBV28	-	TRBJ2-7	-	TGTGCCAGCAGTTCCCAGCACGAGCAGTACTTC	CASSSQHEQYF
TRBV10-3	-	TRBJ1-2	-	TGTGCCATCAGTGAGCCGAACCCACCAGGCAGGGATCCCTACTATGGCAACACCTTC	CAISEPNPPGRDPYYGNTF
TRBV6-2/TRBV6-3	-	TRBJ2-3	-	TGTGCCAGCAATGGTCCCCCCCCAGATACGCAGTATTTT	CASNGPPPDTQYF
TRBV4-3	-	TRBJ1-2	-	TGCGCCAGCAGCCAAGCCTGGCAAAACTATGGCTACACCTTC	CASSQAWQNYGYTF
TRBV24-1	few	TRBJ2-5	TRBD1	TGTGCCACCAGTGATTTTACCCTCGGGACAGGGCAAGAGACCCAGTACTTC	CATSDFTLGTGQETQYF
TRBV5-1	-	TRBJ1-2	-	TGCGCCAGCAGCAGGGACACCCGGGGCTACACCTTC	CASSRDTRGYTF
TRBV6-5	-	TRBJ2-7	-	TGTGCCAGCAGTCGCGGGACAGTGACCTACGAGCAGTACTTC	CASSRGTVTYEQYF
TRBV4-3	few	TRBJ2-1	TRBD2	TGCGCCAGCAGCCAAGGTCCGGGGGACTACTCCTACAATGAGCAGTTCTTC	CASSQGPGDYSYNEQFF
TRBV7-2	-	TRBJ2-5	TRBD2	TGTGCCAGCAGCTTAACTAGCGGGGGGATCCAAGAGACCCAGTACTTC	CASSLTSGGIQETQYF
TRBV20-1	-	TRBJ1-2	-	TGCAGTGCTAGAATACTACCCGCGGGGGTGTGGTCGGGTCAAGGCTACACCTTC	CSARILPAGVWSGQGYTF
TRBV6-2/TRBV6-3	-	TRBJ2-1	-	TGTGCCAGCATTTCGCCGGGGGTCACGCTCCATGAGCAGTTCTTC	CASISPGVTLHEQFF
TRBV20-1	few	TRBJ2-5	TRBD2	TGCAGTGCTAGGGCCGGGACTAGCGGGGTAGAGGCCCAGTACTTC	CSARAGTSGVEAQYF
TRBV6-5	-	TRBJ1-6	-	TGTGCCAGCAAGTCTCCGGGCTCACCCCTCCACTTT	CASKSPGSPLHF
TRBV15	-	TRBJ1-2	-	TGTGCCACCAGCGGCGGGGCAGGGGAGAATAACTATGGCTACACCTTC	CATSGGAGENNYGYTF
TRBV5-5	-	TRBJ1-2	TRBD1	TGTGCCAGCAGGTGGACAGGGTGGAAAGGGTATGGCTACACCTTC	CASRWTGWKGYGYTF
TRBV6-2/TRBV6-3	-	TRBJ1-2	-	TGTGCCAGCAGTTACGGGGACGGATCTAACTATGGCTACACCTTC	CASSYGDGSNYGYTF
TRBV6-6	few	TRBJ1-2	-	TGTGCCAGCAGTACGAGCGGAACGAACTATGGCTACACCTTC	CASSTSGTNYGYTF
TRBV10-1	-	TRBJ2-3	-	TGCGCCAGCCACGGGAGTTCTAGCACAGATACGCAGTATTTT	CASHGSSSTDTQYF
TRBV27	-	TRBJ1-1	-	TGTGCCAGCAGTTCAAGAGGGTTCATGAACACTGAAGCTTTCTTT	CASSSRGFMNTEAFF
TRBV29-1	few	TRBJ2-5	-	TGCAGCGTTTCTCTACAGGGCCAAGAGACCCAGTACTTC	CSVSLQGQETQYF
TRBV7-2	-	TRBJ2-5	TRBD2	TGTGCCAGCAGCTTAGTTGGGACTAGCGGGGGGCAAGAGACCCAGTACTTC	CASSLVGTSGGQETQYF
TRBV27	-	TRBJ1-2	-	TGTGCCAGCAGCTTGGACCGTATCCACAGTGGAGGCTACACCTTC	CASSLDRIHSGGYTF
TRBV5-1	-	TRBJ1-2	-	TGCGCCAGCAGCTTGGGAGTGGCTAACTATGGCTACACCTTC	CASSLGVANYGYTF
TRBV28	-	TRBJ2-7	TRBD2	TGTGCCAGCAGTTCTGGGGCTAGCGGGGGGCGAAGCTCCTACGAGCAGTACTTC	CASSSGASGGRSSYEQYF
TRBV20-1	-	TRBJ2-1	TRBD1	TGCAGTGCTTACACAGGGGGACCCTACAATGAGCGGTTCTTC	CSAYTGGPYNERFF
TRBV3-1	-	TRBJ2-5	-	TGTGCCAGCAGCCAAGTTCCCCTCGGGATGGAGACCCAGTACTTC	CASSQVPLGMETQYF
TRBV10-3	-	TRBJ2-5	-	TGTGCCATCAGTGAAACGGGACTGACAGGAACCCAGTACTTC	CAISETGLTGTQYF
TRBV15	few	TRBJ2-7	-	TGTGCCACCAGCAGAGATCGGGTGGGGGGGCCTTCCGACGAGCAGTACTTC	CATSRDRVGGPSDEQYF
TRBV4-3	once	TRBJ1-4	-	TGCGCCAGCAGCCAAGATCGAGGTTGGGGTGAAAAACTGTTTTTT	CASSQDRGWGEKLFF
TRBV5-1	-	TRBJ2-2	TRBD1	TGCGCCAGCAGTGACCGGACAGGGTTGACCGGGGAGCTGTTTTTT	CASSDRTGLTGELFF
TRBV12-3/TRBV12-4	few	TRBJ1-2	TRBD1	TGTGCCAGCAGTCCCTCGACAGGGGCGAAGCATGGCTACACCTTC	CASSPSTGAKHGYTF